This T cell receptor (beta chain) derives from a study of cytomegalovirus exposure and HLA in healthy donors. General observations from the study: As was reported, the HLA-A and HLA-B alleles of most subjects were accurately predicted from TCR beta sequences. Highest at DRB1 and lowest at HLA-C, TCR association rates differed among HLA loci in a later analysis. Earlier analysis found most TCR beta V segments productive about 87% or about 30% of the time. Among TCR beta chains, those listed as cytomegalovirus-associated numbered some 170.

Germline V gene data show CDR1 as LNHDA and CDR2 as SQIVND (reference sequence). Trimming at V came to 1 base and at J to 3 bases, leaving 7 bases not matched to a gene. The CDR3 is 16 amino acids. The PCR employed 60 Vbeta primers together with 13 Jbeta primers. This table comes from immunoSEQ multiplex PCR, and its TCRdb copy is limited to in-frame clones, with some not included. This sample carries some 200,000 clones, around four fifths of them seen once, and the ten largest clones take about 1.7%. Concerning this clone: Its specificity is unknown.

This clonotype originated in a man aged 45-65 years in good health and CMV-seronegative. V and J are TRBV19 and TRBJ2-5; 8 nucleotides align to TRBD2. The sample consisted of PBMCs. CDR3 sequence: CASSIAGGPYKETQYF. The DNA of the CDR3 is TGTGCCAGTAGTATAGCGGGAGGGCCGTATAAAGAGACCCAGTACTTC.